These T cell receptor beta chains were read from a single sample in a study of cytomegalovirus exposure and HLA in healthy donors. Method: immunoSEQ multiplex PCR; TCRdb's copy keeps in-frame clones and lacks some. The profile shows about 260,000 clones, around 90% of them singletons. The sample consisted of PBMCs. These receptors were collected from a woman in her twenties or thirties in good health and CMV-seronegative. CDR3s include the opening cysteine and the closing phenylalanine or tryptophan. D genes are given only for firm matches. Clone size, where shown, is once, few, many, or a class for clones that have expanded.

clone_size: -; v_call: TRBV7-2; j_call: TRBJ2-7; d_call: -; cdr3_length: 11; cdr3_aa: CASSLIHEQYF; cdr3_nt: TGTGCCAGCAGCTTAATTCATGAGCAGTACTTC
clone_size: once; v_call: TRBV7-8; j_call: TRBJ2-5; d_call: -; cdr3_length: 16; cdr3_aa: CASSLDRRPRQETQYF; cdr3_nt: TGTGCCAGCAGCTTAGACCGGCGGCCTAGGCAAGAGACCCAGTACTTC
clone_size: -; v_call: TRBV9; j_call: TRBJ2-7; d_call: TRBD1; cdr3_length: 12; cdr3_aa: CASSANRGEQYF; cdr3_nt: TGTGCCAGCAGCGCAAACAGGGGTGAGCAGTACTTC
clone_size: -; v_call: TRBV27; j_call: TRBJ2-3; d_call: -; cdr3_length: 11; cdr3_aa: CASVGADTQYF; cdr3_nt: TGTGCCAGCGTAGGCGCAGATACGCAGTATTTT
clone_size: -; v_call: TRBV4-3; j_call: TRBJ1-2; d_call: -; cdr3_length: 15; cdr3_aa: CASSQGFQVNYGYTF; cdr3_nt: TGCGCCAGCAGCCAAGGCTTCCAGGTTAACTATGGCTACACCTTC
clone_size: once; v_call: TRBV27; j_call: TRBJ2-7; d_call: TRBD2; cdr3_length: 14; cdr3_aa: CASSYTSGGYEQYF; cdr3_nt: TGTGCCAGCAGTTACACTAGCGGGGGCTACGAGCAGTACTTC
clone_size: -; v_call: TRBV4-1; j_call: TRBJ2-7; d_call: TRBD2; cdr3_length: 15; cdr3_aa: CASSHLAGGPSEQYF; cdr3_nt: TGCGCCAGCAGCCACTTAGCGGGAGGCCCCTCGGAGCAGTACTTC
clone_size: -; v_call: TRBV14; j_call: TRBJ2-7; d_call: -; cdr3_length: 15; cdr3_aa: CASSVERGSSYEQYF; cdr3_nt: TGTGCCAGCAGCGTAGAGAGGGGTTCCTCCTACGAGCAGTACTTC
clone_size: few; v_call: TRBV6-4; j_call: TRBJ1-5; d_call: -; cdr3_length: 13; cdr3_aa: CASSRQPDQPQHF; cdr3_nt: TGTGCCAGCTCCAGACAGCCGGATCAGCCCCAGCATTTT
clone_size: -; v_call: TRBV7-2; j_call: TRBJ2-5; d_call: -; cdr3_length: 13; cdr3_aa: CASSSGTVETQYF; cdr3_nt: TGTGCCAGCAGCTCAGGCACGGTGGAGACCCAGTACTTC
clone_size: -; v_call: TRBV2; j_call: TRBJ2-5; d_call: TRBD1; cdr3_length: 14; cdr3_aa: CASRPRGPRETQYF; cdr3_nt: TGTGCCAGCCGCCCCAGGGGGCCAAGGGAGACCCAGTACTTC
clone_size: -; v_call: TRBV4-2; j_call: TRBJ2-3; d_call: -; cdr3_length: 16; cdr3_aa: CASSQEMAGGTDTQYF; cdr3_nt: TGTGCCAGCAGCCAAGAAATGGCAGGGGGCACAGATACGCAGTATTTT
clone_size: -; v_call: TRBV4-3; j_call: TRBJ1-1; d_call: -; cdr3_length: 14; cdr3_aa: CASSQDLGYSEAFF; cdr3_nt: TGCGCCAGCAGCCAAGATCTTGGGTATTCTGAAGCTTTCTTT
clone_size: -; v_call: TRBV30; j_call: TRBJ2-1; d_call: -; cdr3_length: 11; cdr3_aa: CAWSFYNEQFF; cdr3_nt: TGTGCCTGGAGTTTCTACAATGAGCAGTTCTTC
clone_size: -; v_call: TRBV5-1; j_call: TRBJ2-7; d_call: TRBD1; cdr3_length: 14; cdr3_aa: CASSPSGQGNEQYF; cdr3_nt: TGCGCCAGCAGCCCCTCGGGACAGGGGAACGAGCAGTACTTC
clone_size: -; v_call: TRBV5-6; j_call: TRBJ2-7; d_call: TRBD2; cdr3_length: 16; cdr3_aa: CASSPSEAGVIYEQYF; cdr3_nt: TGTGCCAGCAGCCCCTCGGAAGCGGGAGTTATCTACGAGCAGTACTTC
clone_size: -; v_call: TRBV2; j_call: TRBJ2-5; d_call: -; cdr3_length: 13; cdr3_aa: CASSETGQETQYF; cdr3_nt: TGTGCCAGCAGTGAAACAGGACAAGAGACCCAGTACTTC
clone_size: -; v_call: TRBV2; j_call: TRBJ2-7; d_call: -; cdr3_length: 14; cdr3_aa: CASSGETSSYEQYF; cdr3_nt: TGTGCCAGCAGTGGAGAGACTAGCTCCTACGAGCAGTACTTC
clone_size: -; v_call: TRBV7-8; j_call: TRBJ2-7; d_call: -; cdr3_length: 13; cdr3_aa: CASSLDRSYEQYF; cdr3_nt: TGTGCCAGCAGCCTCGATCGCTCCTACGAGCAGTACTTC
clone_size: -; v_call: TRBV4-3; j_call: TRBJ2-1; d_call: -; cdr3_length: 15; cdr3_aa: CASSQEKGLYNEQFF; cdr3_nt: TGCGCCAGCAGCCAAGAGAAAGGGCTCTACAATGAGCAGTTCTTC
clone_size: -; v_call: TRBV15; j_call: TRBJ2-5; d_call: -; cdr3_length: 17; cdr3_aa: CATSRDPTEGVKETQYF; cdr3_nt: TGTGCCACCAGCAGAGATCCCACGGAGGGAGTGAAAGAGACCCAGTACTTC
clone_size: -; v_call: TRBV18; j_call: TRBJ2-2; d_call: TRBD1; cdr3_length: 18; cdr3_aa: CASSPRQGATTNTGELFF; cdr3_nt: TGTGCCAGCTCACCTAGACAGGGGGCCACGACCAACACCGGGGAGCTGTTTTTT
clone_size: -; v_call: TRBV4-2; j_call: TRBJ2-7; d_call: -; cdr3_length: 12; cdr3_aa: CASSPWGGEQYF; cdr3_nt: TGTGCCAGCAGCCCATGGGGAGGCGAGCAGTACTTC
clone_size: -; v_call: TRBV11-2; j_call: TRBJ2-7; d_call: -; cdr3_length: 13; cdr3_aa: CASSFYPGAEQYF; cdr3_nt: TGTGCCAGCAGCTTTTACCCGGGGGCCGAGCAGTACTTC
clone_size: -; v_call: TRBV19; j_call: TRBJ2-3; d_call: -; cdr3_length: 15; cdr3_aa: CASSGPLPLTDTQYF; cdr3_nt: TGTGCCAGTAGTGGTCCGCTGCCCCTCACAGATACGCAGTATTTT
clone_size: -; v_call: TRBV29-1; j_call: TRBJ2-5; d_call: -; cdr3_length: 12; cdr3_aa: CSVRRTVETQYF; cdr3_nt: TGCAGCGTCCGGCGGACAGTTGAGACCCAGTACTTC
clone_size: once; v_call: TRBV9; j_call: TRBJ1-4; d_call: -; cdr3_length: 15; cdr3_aa: CASSAHDQRNEKLFF; cdr3_nt: TGTGCCAGCAGCGCCCATGATCAGAGGAATGAAAAACTGTTTTTT
clone_size: -; v_call: TRBV29-1; j_call: TRBJ1-1; d_call: -; cdr3_length: 11; cdr3_aa: CSVEEGTEAFF; cdr3_nt: TGCAGCGTTGAAGAAGGGACAGAAGCTTTCTTT
clone_size: -; v_call: TRBV15; j_call: TRBJ2-3; d_call: -; cdr3_length: 14; cdr3_aa: CATSRDPQPDTQYF; cdr3_nt: TGTGCCACCAGCAGAGATCCGCAGCCAGATACGCAGTATTTT
clone_size: -; v_call: TRBV7-2; j_call: TRBJ2-7; d_call: -; cdr3_length: 13; cdr3_aa: CASSLSVTYEQYF; cdr3_nt: TGTGCCAGCAGCTTGTCTGTCACTTACGAGCAGTACTTC
clone_size: -; v_call: TRBV18; j_call: TRBJ2-7; d_call: -; cdr3_length: 16; cdr3_aa: CASSPQGGKIAYEQYF; cdr3_nt: TGTGCCAGCTCACCACAAGGGGGTAAGATCGCCTACGAGCAGTACTTC
clone_size: -; v_call: TRBV6-1; j_call: TRBJ2-3; d_call: TRBD2; cdr3_length: 17; cdr3_aa: CASSEPVASGTVNTQYF; cdr3_nt: TGTGCCAGCAGTGAACCCGTGGCTAGCGGGACGGTAAATACGCAGTATTTT
clone_size: -; v_call: TRBV5-5; j_call: TRBJ2-7; d_call: TRBD2; cdr3_length: 14; cdr3_aa: CASSYTGTTFEQYF; cdr3_nt: TGTGCCAGCAGCTACACCGGGACTACCTTCGAGCAGTACTTC
clone_size: once; v_call: TRBV27; j_call: TRBJ1-2; d_call: TRBD1; cdr3_length: 15; cdr3_aa: CASRMGQTGDYGYTF; cdr3_nt: TGTGCCAGCAGGATGGGGCAGACAGGGGACTATGGCTACACCTTC